The clone carrying this T cell receptor (beta chain) appeared once. The antigen is not known. This sample is part of a study of T-cell memory formation after mild COVID-19. Across the study: Each donor largely had its own TCR clusters. Broader study findings: From day 15 to 85, contracting clones were balanced between CD4 and CD8, whereas later expanders leaned toward CD4+. The CD4+ clones that contracted clustered mainly within CM and EM, and the CD8+ clones concentrated in EMRA.

CDR1 SGHTA and CDR2 FQGTGA come from the germline V gene. V shed 1 base, J shed 2 bases, and the junction held 4 bases outside the gene matches. The CDR3 extends over 16 amino acids. TCRalpha and TCRbeta libraries used 5'RACE with constant-segment primers and UMIs. TCRdb ran MiXCR on the 5' RACE reads and lists one entry per CDR3 protein. The sample lists 360,000 or so distinct CDR3 sequences, 25% to 30% seen once, with about 14% in the top ten. The genes are TRBV7-3 and TRBJ2-5, with TRBD2 matching over 10 bases. Sample: PBMCs or a T cell subset sorted from them (not recorded which). The source of this sequence is an adult woman who had mild COVID-19 (a few samples of this study predate the infection). Cell type and time point are not known. The CDR3 bases are TGTGCCAGCAGCTTAAATCCTAGCGGGAGTCAAGAGACCCAGTACTTC. It codes for CASSLNPSGSQETQYF.